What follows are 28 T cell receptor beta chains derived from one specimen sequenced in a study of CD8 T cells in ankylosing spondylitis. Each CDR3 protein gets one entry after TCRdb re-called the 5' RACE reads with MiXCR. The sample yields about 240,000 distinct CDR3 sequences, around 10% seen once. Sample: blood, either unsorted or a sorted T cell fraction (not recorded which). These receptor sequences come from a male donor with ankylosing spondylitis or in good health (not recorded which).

CDR3 region: CSLARWTSGSVKNIQYF. CDR3 coding DNA: TGCAGCCTCGCCAGATGGACTAGCGGGAGCGTCAAAAACATTCAGTACTTC. The gene calls are TRBV20-1 and TRBJ2-4, with TRBD2 identical over 13 bases. Germline V gene data show CDR1 as DFQATT and CDR2 as SNEGSKA (reference sequence). The CDR3 runs to 17 residues.

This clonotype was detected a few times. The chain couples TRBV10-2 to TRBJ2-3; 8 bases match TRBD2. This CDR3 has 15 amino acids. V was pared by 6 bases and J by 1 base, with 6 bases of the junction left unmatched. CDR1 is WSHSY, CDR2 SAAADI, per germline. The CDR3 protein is CASSPRGDGTDTQYF. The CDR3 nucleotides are TGCGCCAGCAGCCCGCGGGGGGACGGCACAGATACGCAGTATTTT.

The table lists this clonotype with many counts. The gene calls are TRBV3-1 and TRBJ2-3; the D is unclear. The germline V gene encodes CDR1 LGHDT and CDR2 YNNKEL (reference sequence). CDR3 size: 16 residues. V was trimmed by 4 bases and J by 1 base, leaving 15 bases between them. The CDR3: CASSPTFQVGTDTQYF. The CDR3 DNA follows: TGTGCCAGCAGCCCTACCTTCCAGGTGGGCACAGATACGCAGTATTTT.

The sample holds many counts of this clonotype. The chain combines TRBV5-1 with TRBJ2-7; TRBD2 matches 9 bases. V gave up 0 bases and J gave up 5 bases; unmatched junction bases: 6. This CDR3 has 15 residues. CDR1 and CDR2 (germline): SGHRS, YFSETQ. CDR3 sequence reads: CASSLASLAGNEQYF. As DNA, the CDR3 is TGCGCCAGCAGCTTGGCCAGCCTAGCGGGAAACGAGCAGTACTTC.

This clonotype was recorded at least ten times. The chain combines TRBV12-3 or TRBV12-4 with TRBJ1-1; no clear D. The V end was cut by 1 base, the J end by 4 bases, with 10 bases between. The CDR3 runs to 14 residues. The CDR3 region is CASSLGGGSTEAFF. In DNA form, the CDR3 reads TGTGCCAGCAGTTTAGGGGGTGGTAGCACTGAAGCTTTCTTT.

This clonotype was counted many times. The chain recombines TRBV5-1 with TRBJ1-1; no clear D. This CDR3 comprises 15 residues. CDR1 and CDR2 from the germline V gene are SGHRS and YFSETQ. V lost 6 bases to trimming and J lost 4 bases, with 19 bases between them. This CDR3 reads CASKLGASGLTEAFF. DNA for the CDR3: TGCGCCAGCAAGTTGGGTGCGTCCGGGCTCACTGAAGCTTTCTTT.

The CDR3 is CASSRGGARTEAFF. The CDR3 region has the DNA TGTGCCAGCAGCCGGGGGGGGGCGAGGACTGAAGCTTTCTTT. The V call is TRBV11-2, the J call TRBJ1-1, with D tentatively TRBD1 (6 bases). CDR1 and CDR2 from the germline V gene are SGHAT and FQNNGV. V was trimmed by 5 bases and J by 5 bases, leaving 15 bases between them. The CDR3 is made up of 14 amino acids.

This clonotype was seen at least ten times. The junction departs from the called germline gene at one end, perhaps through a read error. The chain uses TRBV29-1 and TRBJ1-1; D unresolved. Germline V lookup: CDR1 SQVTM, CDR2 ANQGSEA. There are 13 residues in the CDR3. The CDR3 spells CSVEEGGDTEAFF. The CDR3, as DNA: TGCAGCGTAGAAGAGGGCGGGGACACTGAAGCTTTCTTT.

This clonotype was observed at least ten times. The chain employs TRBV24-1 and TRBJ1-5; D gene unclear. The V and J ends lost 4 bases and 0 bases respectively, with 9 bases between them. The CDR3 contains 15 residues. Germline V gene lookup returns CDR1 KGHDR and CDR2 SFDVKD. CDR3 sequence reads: CATSDRYSSNQPQHF. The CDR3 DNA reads TGTGCCACCAGTGACCGGTACTCTAGCAATCAGCCCCAGCATTTT.

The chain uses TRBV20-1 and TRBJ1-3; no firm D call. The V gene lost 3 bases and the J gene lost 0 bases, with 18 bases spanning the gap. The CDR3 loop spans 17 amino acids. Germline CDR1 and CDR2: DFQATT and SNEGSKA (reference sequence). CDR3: CSARALREPVSGNTIYF. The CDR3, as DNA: TGCAGTGCTAGGGCCTTGAGAGAACCCGTCTCTGGAAACACCATATATTTT.

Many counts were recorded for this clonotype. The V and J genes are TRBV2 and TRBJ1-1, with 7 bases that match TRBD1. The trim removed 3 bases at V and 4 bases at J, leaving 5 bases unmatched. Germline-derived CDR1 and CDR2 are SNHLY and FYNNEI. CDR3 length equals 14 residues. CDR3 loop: CASSDNRGSTEAFF. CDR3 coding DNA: TGTGCCAGCAGTGACAACAGGGGCTCCACTGAAGCTTTCTTT.

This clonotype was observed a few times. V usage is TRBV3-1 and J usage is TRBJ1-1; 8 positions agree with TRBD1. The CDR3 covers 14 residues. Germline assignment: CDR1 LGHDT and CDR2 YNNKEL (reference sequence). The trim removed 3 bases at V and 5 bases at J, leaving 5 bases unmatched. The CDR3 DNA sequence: TGTGCCAGCAGCCAGACAGGGGAGGGGACTGAAGCTTTCTTT. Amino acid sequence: CASSQTGEGTEAFF.

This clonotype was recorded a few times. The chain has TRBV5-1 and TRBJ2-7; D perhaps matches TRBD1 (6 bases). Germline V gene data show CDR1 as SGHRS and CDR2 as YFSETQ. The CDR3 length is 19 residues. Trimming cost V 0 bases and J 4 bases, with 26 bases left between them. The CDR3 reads CASSLEGGRDPGLFYEQYF. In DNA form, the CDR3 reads TGCGCCAGCAGCTTGGAAGGGGGAAGGGATCCAGGGCTCTTTTACGAGCAGTACTTC.

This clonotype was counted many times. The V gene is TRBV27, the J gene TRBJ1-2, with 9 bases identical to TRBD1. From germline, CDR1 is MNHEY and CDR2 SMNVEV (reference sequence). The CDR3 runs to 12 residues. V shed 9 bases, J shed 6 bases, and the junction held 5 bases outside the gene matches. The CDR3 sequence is CASWTGVDGYTF. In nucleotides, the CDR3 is TGTGCCAGTTGGACAGGGGTCGATGGCTACACCTTC.

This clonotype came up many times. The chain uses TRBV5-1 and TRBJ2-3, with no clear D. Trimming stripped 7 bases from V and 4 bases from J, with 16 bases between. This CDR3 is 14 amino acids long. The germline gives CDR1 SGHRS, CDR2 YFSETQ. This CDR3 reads CASSPFARADTQYF. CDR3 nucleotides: TGCGCCAGCTCACCCTTCGCCCGCGCAGATACGCAGTATTTT.

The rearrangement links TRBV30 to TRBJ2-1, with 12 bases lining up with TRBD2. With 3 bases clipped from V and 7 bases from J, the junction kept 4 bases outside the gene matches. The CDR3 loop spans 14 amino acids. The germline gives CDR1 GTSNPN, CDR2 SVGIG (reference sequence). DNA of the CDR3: TGTGCCTGGAGGACTAGCGGGAGAGATAATGAGCAGTTCTTC. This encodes CAWRTSGRDNEQFF.

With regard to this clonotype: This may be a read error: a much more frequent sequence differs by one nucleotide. The CDR3 bases are TGCGCCAGCAGCTTAGCGAGGGATAACACTGAAGCTTTCTTT. Translated, it gives CASSLARDNTEAFF. This chain links TRBV5-1 with TRBJ1-1; unclear D gene. Germline V gene lookup returns CDR1 SGHRS and CDR2 YFSETQ. The V end was cut by 2 bases, the J end by 2 bases, with 10 bases between. The CDR3 runs 14 residues.

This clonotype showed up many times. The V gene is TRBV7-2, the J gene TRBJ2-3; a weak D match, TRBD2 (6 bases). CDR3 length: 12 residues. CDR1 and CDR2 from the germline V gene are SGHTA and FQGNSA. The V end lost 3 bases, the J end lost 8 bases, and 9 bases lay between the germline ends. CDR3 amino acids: CASSFPGGTQYF. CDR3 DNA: TGTGCCAGCAGCTTCCCCGGGGGTACGCAGTATTTT.

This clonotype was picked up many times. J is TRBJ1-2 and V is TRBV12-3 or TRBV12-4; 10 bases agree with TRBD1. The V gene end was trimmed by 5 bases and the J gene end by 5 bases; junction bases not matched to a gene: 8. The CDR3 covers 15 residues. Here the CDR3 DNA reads TGTGCCAGCAGTCTAAGCGGGACAGGGGCGTATGGCTACACCTTC. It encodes CASSLSGTGAYGYTF.

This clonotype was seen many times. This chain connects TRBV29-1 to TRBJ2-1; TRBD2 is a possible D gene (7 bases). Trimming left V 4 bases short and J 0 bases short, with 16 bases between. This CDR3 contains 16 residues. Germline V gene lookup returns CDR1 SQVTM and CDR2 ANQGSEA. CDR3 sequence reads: CSVVPEGDYSYNEQFF. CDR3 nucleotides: TGCAGCGTTGTACCCGAGGGGGACTACTCCTACAATGAGCAGTTCTTC.

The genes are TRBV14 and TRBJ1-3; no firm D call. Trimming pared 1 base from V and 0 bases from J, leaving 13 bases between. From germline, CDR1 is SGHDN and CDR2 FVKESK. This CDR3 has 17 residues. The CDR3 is CASSQGELRFSGNTIYF. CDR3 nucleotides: TGTGCCAGCAGCCAAGGCGAATTGCGGTTCTCTGGAAACACCATATATTTT.

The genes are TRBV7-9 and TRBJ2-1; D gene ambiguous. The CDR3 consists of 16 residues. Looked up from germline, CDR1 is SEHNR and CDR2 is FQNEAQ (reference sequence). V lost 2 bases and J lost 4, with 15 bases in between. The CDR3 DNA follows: TGTGCCAGCAGCTTATCGGCCCTGGTCGTATACAATGAGCAGTTCTTC. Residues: CASSLSALVVYNEQFF. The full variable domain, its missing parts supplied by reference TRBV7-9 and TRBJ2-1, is DTGVSQNPRHKITKRGQNVTFRCDPISEHNRLYWYRQTLGQGPEFLTYFQNEAQLEKSRLLSDRFSAERPKGSFSTLEIQRTEQGDSAMYLCASSLSALVVYNEQFFGPGTRLTVL.

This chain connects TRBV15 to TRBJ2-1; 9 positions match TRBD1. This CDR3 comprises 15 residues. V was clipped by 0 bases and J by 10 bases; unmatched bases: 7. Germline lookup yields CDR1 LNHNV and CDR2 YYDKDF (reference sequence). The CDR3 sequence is CATSRDRDREDEQFF. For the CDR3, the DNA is TGTGCCACCAGCAGAGATAGGGACAGGGAGGACGAGCAGTTCTTC.

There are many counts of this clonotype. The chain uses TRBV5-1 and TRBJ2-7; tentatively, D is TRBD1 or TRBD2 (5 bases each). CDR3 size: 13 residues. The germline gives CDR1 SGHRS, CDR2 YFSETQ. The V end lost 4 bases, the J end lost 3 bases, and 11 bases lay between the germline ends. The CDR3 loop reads CASSQGPYYEQYF. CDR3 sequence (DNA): TGCGCCAGCAGCCAGGGACCCTACTACGAGCAGTACTTC.

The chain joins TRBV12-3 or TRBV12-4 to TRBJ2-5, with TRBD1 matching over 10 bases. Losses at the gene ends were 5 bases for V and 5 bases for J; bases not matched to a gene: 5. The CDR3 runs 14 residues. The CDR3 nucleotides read TGTGCCAGCAGTCGGGACAGGGGAATCGAGACCCAGTACTTC. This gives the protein CASSRDRGIETQYF.

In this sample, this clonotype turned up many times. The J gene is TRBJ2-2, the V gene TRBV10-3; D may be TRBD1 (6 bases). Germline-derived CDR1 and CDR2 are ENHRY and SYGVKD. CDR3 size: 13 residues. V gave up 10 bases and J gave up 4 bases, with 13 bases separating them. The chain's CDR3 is CATLDSSTGELFF. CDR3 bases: TGTGCCACCTTGGACAGTTCCACCGGGGAGCTGTTTTTT.

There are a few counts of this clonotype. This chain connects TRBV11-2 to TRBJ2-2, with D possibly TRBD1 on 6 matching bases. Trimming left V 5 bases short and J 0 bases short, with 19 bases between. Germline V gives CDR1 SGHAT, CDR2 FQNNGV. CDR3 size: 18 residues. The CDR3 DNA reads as TGTGCCAGCAGCCAGACGAGTATCGGACAGCCGAACACCGGGGAGCTGTTTTTT. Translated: CASSQTSIGQPNTGELFF.

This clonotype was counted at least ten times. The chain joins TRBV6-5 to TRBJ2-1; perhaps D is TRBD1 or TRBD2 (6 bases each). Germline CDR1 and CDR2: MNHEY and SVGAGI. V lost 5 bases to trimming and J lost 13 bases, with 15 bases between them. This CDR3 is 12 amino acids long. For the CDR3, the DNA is TGTGCCAGCAGTAACCTCAGGGGACTTCAGTTCTTC. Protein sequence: CASSNLRGLQFF.